This TCR beta chain was captured in a study of control samples from healthy donors and cancer patients. Between the trimmed V and J ends, which lost 0 bases and 6 bases, there was a span of 14 bases. There are 15 residues in the CDR3. CDR1 is SGHDT and CDR2 is YYEEEE in the germline V gene. TCRdb's table, derived via immunoSEQ multiplex PCR, lists solely in-frame clones and lacks some. The data contain tens of thousands of clones, about 91% of them seen just once; the ten biggest clones take up roughly 0.91%. The gene calls are TRBV5-6 and TRBJ2-3; D unclear. The source of this sequence is a man aged 30 to 45 with colorectal cancer. The sequenced material came from PBMCs. The CDR3 loop reads CASSLARAPPDTQYF. Written as DNA, the CDR3 is TGTGCCAGCAGCTTGGCTCGTGCCCCGCCGGATACGCAGTATTTT.